These 29 T cell receptor beta chains originate from one sample sequenced in a study of blood T cell repertoires in COVID-19. Sequenced by immunoSEQ multiplex PCR; TCRdb stores in-frame clones only, minus some. This table has about 180,000 clones, 89% appearing once. Sequencing used PBMCs or T cells enriched from blood (not recorded which). Receptors were obtained from a woman aged 35 to 49 with acute COVID-19.

The genes are TRBV3-1 (or the pseudogene TRBV3-2) and TRBJ1-2; D call uncertain. The V and J ends lost 0 bases and 2 bases respectively, with 13 bases between them. From germline, CDR1 is LGHDT and CDR2 YNNKEL (reference sequence). The CDR3 has 16 residues. The CDR3 region is CASSQERYGGNYGYTF. CDR3 DNA sequence: TGTGCCAGCAGCCAAGAGAGATACGGCGGAAACTATGGCTACACCTTC.

The chain carries TRBV2 and TRBJ1-4; tentatively, D is TRBD1 (5 bases). The CDR3 contains 16 residues. Per the germline V gene, CDR1 is SNHLY and CDR2 is FYNNEI. Trimming pared 3 bases from V and 0 bases from J, leaving 11 bases between. CDR3 amino acids: CASSDLGTTTNEKLFF. In DNA form, the CDR3 reads TGTGCCAGCAGTGACCTAGGGACTACAACTAATGAAAAACTGTTTTTT.

The CDR3 DNA reads TGTGCCAGCAGCAAAATAACAGGGAAGAACACTGAAGCTTTCTTT. It specifies CASSKITGKNTEAFF. The V call is TRBV21-1, the J call TRBJ1-1; TRBD1 is the table's D call and was not checked against the DNA. TRBV21-1 is a recognized pseudogene. The length of the CDR3 is 15 residues.

This clone turned up a few times. The chain joins TRBV4-2 to TRBJ2-2, with a possible D match to TRBD2 (5 bases). The CDR3 sequence is 15 residues long. Trimming took 1 base from V and 4 from J, leaving 10 bases between them. The germline V gene has CDR1 LGHNA and CDR2 YNFKEQ. CDR3 protein: CASSQVKRTTGELFF. DNA for the CDR3: TGTGCCAGCAGCCAAGTGAAGCGGACCACCGGGGAGCTGTTTTTT.

The chain has TRBV18 and TRBJ2-7, with D maybe TRBD1 (5 bases). The length of the CDR3 is 13 residues. V lost 4 bases and J lost 5, with 12 bases in between. Germline V gives CDR1 KGHSH, CDR2 LQKENI. As DNA, the CDR3 is TGTGCCAGCTCACTCTCGGACATCCACGAGCAGTACTTC. Translated, it gives CASSLSDIHEQYF.

The gene calls are TRBV29-1 and TRBJ2-7, with TRBD2 matching over 7 bases. In germline, CDR1 is SQVTM, CDR2 ANQGSEA. J gave up 6 bases and V 7 bases, and 12 bases lay outside the gene matches. The CDR3 has 13 residues. CDR3 region: CSGGTSALSEQYF. The CDR3 nucleotides read TGCAGCGGGGGTACTAGCGCCCTTTCCGAGCAGTACTTC.

V is TRBV7-2 and J is TRBJ2-3; 12 bases match TRBD2. Losses at the gene ends were 2 bases for V and 1 base for J; bases not matched to a gene: 4. The CDR3 loop spans 17 amino acids. Per germline, CDR1 SGHTA and CDR2 FQGNSA. The CDR3: CASSLLASGRGTDTQYF. The CDR3 DNA is TGTGCCAGCAGCTTACTAGCTAGCGGGAGGGGCACAGATACGCAGTATTTT.

The chain recombines TRBV7-2 with TRBJ2-3; weak D call: TRBD2 (6 bases). The CDR3 runs 17 residues. The V gene's germline CDR1 is SGHTA and CDR2 FQGNSA. The germline V and J ends were trimmed by 1 base and 2 bases, with 16 bases remaining between them. CDR3 amino acids: CASSLVAGSLYTDTQYF. The CDR3 coding sequence is TGTGCCAGCAGCTTAGTTGCGGGATCCCTTTACACAGATACGCAGTATTTT.

CDR3 coding DNA: TGTGCCAGCAGTGATCTCCTAGGGACCCAGTACTTC. It encodes CASSDLLGTQYF. V is TRBV25-1 and J is TRBJ2-5; D remains unclear. The CDR3 runs 12 residues. Germline CDR1 and CDR2: MGHDK and SYGVNS. V shed 3 bases and J shed 7 bases, with 9 bases lying between them.

This clone has more than one count but fewer than ten. The chain is built from TRBV6-1 and TRBJ2-6, with a possible D match to TRBD1 (5 bases). V was trimmed by 3 bases and J by 2 bases, leaving 11 bases between them. The CDR3 sequence is 16 residues long. Germline loops: CDR1 MNHNS, CDR2 SASEGT. The CDR3 DNA sequence: TGTGCCAGCAGTGAGCAGGGAATCGCTGGGGCCAACGTCCTGACTTTC. Translated, it gives CASSEQGIAGANVLTF.

The rearrangement links TRBV19 to TRBJ2-2; D might be TRBD1 (5 bases). Germline-derived CDR1 and CDR2 are LNHDA and SQIVND (reference sequence). The germline V and J ends were trimmed by 6 bases and 0 bases, with 11 bases remaining between them. The CDR3 is made up of 15 amino acids. CDR3 amino acids: CASSPTVTNTGELFF. CDR3 DNA: TGTGCCAGTAGCCCGACAGTCACGAACACCGGGGAGCTGTTTTTT.

V usage is TRBV3-1 (or the pseudogene TRBV3-2) and J usage is TRBJ2-7; 10 bases fit TRBD2. The CDR3 spans 15 residues. V was clipped by 2 bases and J by 5 bases; unmatched bases: 6. Germline values: CDR1 LGHDT, CDR2 YNNKEL (reference sequence). CDR3 in DNA: TGTGCCAGCAGCCAAAGGCAGCGGGAGGGGAACGAGCAGTACTTC. Its protein product is CASSQRQREGNEQYF.

The chain uses TRBV2 and TRBJ1-4; 10 bases align to TRBD1. The V and J ends lost 6 bases and 6 bases, in that order; junction bases with no gene match: 7. The CDR3 consists of 15 residues. Germline CDR1 reads SNHLY; CDR2 reads FYNNEI. The CDR3: CASRPTDRGYEKLFF. CDR3 nucleotide sequence: TGTGCCAGCAGGCCAACGGACAGGGGGTATGAAAAACTGTTTTTT.

The chain joins TRBV6-1 to TRBJ1-2; D not certain. Per the germline V gene, CDR1 is MNHNS and CDR2 is SASEGT. CDR3 size: 11 residues. Trimming removed 3 bases at V and 5 bases at J, with 4 bases between. CDR3 loop: CASSERYGYTF. The CDR3 nucleotides are TGTGCCAGCAGTGAGAGATATGGCTACACCTTC.

The V and J genes are TRBV18 and TRBJ1-5; no firm D call. V lost 6 bases to trimming and J lost 0 bases, with 9 bases between them. The CDR3 has 14 residues. Germline V gene sequence: CDR1 KGHSH, CDR2 LQKENI. The chain's CDR3 is CASSPGYSNQPQHF. The CDR3 nucleotides read TGTGCCAGCTCGCCGGGATATAGCAATCAGCCCCAGCATTTT.

This sequence joins TRBV7-3 and TRBJ2-5; 10 positions match TRBD2. J was trimmed by 5 bases and V by 0 bases; bases with no gene match: 3. Germline V CDR1 and CDR2: SGHTA, FQGTGA. There are 15 residues in the CDR3. CDR3 region: CASSLTGLAPETQYF. The CDR3 region has the DNA TGTGCCAGCAGCTTAACGGGACTAGCGCCGGAGACCCAGTACTTC.

V and J are TRBV9 and TRBJ1-1, with D possibly being TRBD1 (5 bases). CDR1 and CDR2 from the germline V gene are SGDLS and YYNGEE. The CDR3 extends over 12 amino acids. V gave up 6 bases and J gave up 0 bases, with 6 bases separating them. The CDR3 nucleotides are TGTGCCAGCAAGGGGATGAACACTGAAGCTTTCTTT. It yields the protein CASKGMNTEAFF.

The gene calls are TRBV28 and TRBJ1-6, with 8 nucleotides matching TRBD1. CDR1 is MDHEN and CDR2 is SYDVKM in the germline V gene. The J segment lost 0 bases and the V segment lost 8 bases, leaving 3 bases of the junction unmatched. CDR3 size: 15 residues. The CDR3 DNA follows: TGTGCCAGCGGACAGGGTAGCTCCTATAATTCACCCCTCCACTTT. Its protein product is CASGQGSSYNSPLHF.

The chain recombines TRBV12-2 with TRBJ1-5; no check of the table's D call, TRBD1, against the DNA was made. TRBV12-2 is labeled a pseudogene. This CDR3 contains 15 residues. The CDR3 here is CASRSRTDSNQPQHF. The CDR3 region has the DNA TGTGCAAGTCGCTCTCGGACAGATAGCAATCAGCCCCAGCATTTT.

CDR3 loop: CASSFGTRGETQYF. For the CDR3, the DNA is TGTGCCAGCAGCTTCGGGACTAGGGGAGAGACCCAGTACTTC. The genes are TRBV13 and TRBJ2-5; 8 positions agree with TRBD2. The CDR3 has 14 residues. V dropped 3 bases and J dropped 4; count of bases not matched to a gene: 4. Germline V gives CDR1 PRHDT, CDR2 FYEKMQ (reference sequence).

The CDR3 nucleotides read TGCGCCAGCAGCTCAACCGGGACAGTTAATTCACCCCTCCACTTT. It specifies CASSSTGTVNSPLHF. The rearrangement uses TRBV5-1 and TRBJ1-6; TRBD1 agrees at 7 bases. This CDR3 has 15 amino acids. The germline gives CDR1 SGHRS, CDR2 YFSETQ. Losses at the gene ends were 3 bases for V and 6 bases for J; bases not matched to a gene: 6.

The genes are TRBV9 and TRBJ2-3; D ambiguous. From germline, CDR1 is SGDLS and CDR2 YYNGEE. Trimming pared 4 bases from V and 3 bases from J, leaving 15 bases between. The CDR3 is made up of 15 amino acids. CDR3 region: CASSTGSPRTDTQYF. The CDR3 region has the DNA TGTGCCAGCAGCACCGGGTCCCCGAGAACAGATACGCAGTATTTT.

J is TRBJ1-2 and V is TRBV11-2; TRBD1 matches at 7 bases. V lost 5 bases to trimming and J lost 4 bases; unmatched junction nucleotides: 4. CDR3 size: 13 residues. The germline V gene has CDR1 SGHAT and CDR2 FQNNGV. CDR3 bases: TGTGCCAGCAGCCCGGGACAGACCTATGGCTACACCTTC. Translated: CASSPGQTYGYTF. Using reference TRBV11-2 and TRBJ1-2 for the parts outside the CDR3, the full variable domain is EAGVAQSPRYKIIEKRQSVAFWCNPISGHATLYWYQQILGQGPKLLIQFQNNGVVDDSQLPKDRFSAERLKGVDSTLKIQPAKLEDSAVYLCASSPGQTYGYTFGSGTRLTVV.

The chain uses TRBV5-1 and TRBJ2-1; D may be TRBD2 (5 bases). Trimming took off 3 bases at V and 7 bases at J, with 11 bases between the two ends. This CDR3 comprises 13 residues. Germline V gene data show CDR1 as SGHRS and CDR2 as YFSETQ. The CDR3 DNA is TGCGCCAGCAGCTCCGGACGGGGTAATGAGCAGTTCTTC. Protein product: CASSSGRGNEQFF. The variable domain in full, with the rest retrieved from reference TRBV5-1 and TRBJ2-1, is KAGVTQTPRYLIKTRGQQVTLSCSPISGHRSVSWYQQTPGQGLQFLFEYFSETQRNKGNFPGRFSGRQFSNSRSEMNVSTLELGDSALYLCASSSGRGNEQFFGPGTRLTVL.

The V gene is TRBV9, the J gene TRBJ1-6; 7 positions match TRBD1. From germline, CDR1 is SGDLS and CDR2 YYNGEE. The CDR3 has 18 residues. The V gene end was trimmed by 8 bases and the J gene end by 0 bases; junction bases not matched to a gene: 14. The DNA for the CDR3 is TGTGCCAGACCGCGGATTATCGACAGGGTCTCCTATAATTCACCCCTCCACTTT. Translating it yields CARPRIIDRVSYNSPLHF.

The chain joins TRBV5-8 to TRBJ2-7; D ambiguous. The CDR3 loop spans 17 amino acids. V lost 3 bases and J 0 bases, leaving 19 bases between the germline ends. CDR1 is SGHTS, CDR2 YDEGEE, per germline. DNA for the CDR3: TGTGCCAGCAGCTCGGCAAGAATAGGATCGGGCTCCTACGAGCAGTACTTC. It translates to CASSSARIGSGSYEQYF. The full variable domain, its missing parts supplied by reference TRBV5-8 and TRBJ2-7, is EAGVTQSPTHLIKTRGQQATLRCSPISGHTSVYWYQQALGLGLQFLLWYDEGEERNRGNFPPRFSGRQFPNYSSELNVNALELEDSALYLCASSSARIGSGSYEQYFGPGTRLTVT.

The rearrangement joins TRBV5-4 to TRBJ2-3; D may be TRBD2 (5 bases). This CDR3 is 15 amino acids long. The ends were cut back, 2 bases at V and 7 bases at J, with 17 bases in the middle. Per the germline V gene, CDR1 is SGHNT and CDR2 is YYREEE (reference sequence). Written as DNA, the CDR3 is TGTGCCAGCAGCTTAGAGGGCCCACAGAAGTATACGCAGTATTTT. Amino acids: CASSLEGPQKYTQYF.

The CDR3 nucleotides are TGTGCCAGCAGCTCCATAGGGCGGGGGGCGGACACCGGGGAGCTGTTTTTT. Translated, it gives CASSSIGRGADTGELFF. The chain has TRBV7-2 and TRBJ2-2, with 8 nucleotides matching TRBD2. V shed 4 bases, J shed 3 bases, and the junction held 10 bases outside the gene matches. Germline CDR1 reads SGHTA; CDR2 reads FQGNSA. There are 17 residues in the CDR3.

This sequence joins TRBV3-1 (or the pseudogene TRBV3-2) and TRBJ1-4; D unclear. The germline gives CDR1 LGHDT, CDR2 YNNKEL (reference sequence). V was pared by 1 base and J by 4 bases, with 16 bases between. The CDR3 runs 17 residues. Here the CDR3 DNA reads TGTGCCAGCAGCCAAGCCTTGTCGACAAACTTTAATGAAAAACTGTTTTTT. Its protein is CASSQALSTNFNEKLFF.